A selection of T cell receptor beta chains follows, all from one sample in a study of blood T cell repertoires in COVID-19. TCRdb keeps only in-frame clones here, not all; method: immunoSEQ multiplex PCR. The sample has about 130,000 clones, roughly 83% seen once. Sample: peripheral blood. The receptors were sampled from a woman older than 75 with acute or convalescent COVID-19. The CDR3 runs from the conserved cysteine through the conserved F or W. Fields, in order: D gene, V gene, clone size, J gene, CDR3 DNA, CDR3 protein. D genes are given only for firm matches. Rows may omit the clone size; those that give it use once, few, many or a size class.

D gene: -; V gene: TRBV5-8; clone size: -; J gene: TRBJ2-1; CDR3 DNA: TGTGCCAGCAGCTCCCCCATCATTAGCTCCTACAATGAGCAGTTCTTC; CDR3 protein: CASSSPIISSYNEQFF
D gene: -; V gene: TRBV13; clone size: -; J gene: TRBJ1-2; CDR3 DNA: TGTGCCAGCAGCGCCCGAGTAGAACGGGACTATGGCTACACCTTC; CDR3 protein: CASSARVERDYGYTF
D gene: -; V gene: TRBV5-1; clone size: -; J gene: TRBJ1-2; CDR3 DNA: TGCGCCAGCAGCGTAGGGACAACCGGTAATGGCTACACCTTC; CDR3 protein: CASSVGTTGNGYTF
D gene: -; V gene: TRBV2; clone size: -; J gene: TRBJ2-6; CDR3 DNA: TGTGCCAGCAGTCCAGGACAGTCTGGGGCCAACGTCCTGACTTTC; CDR3 protein: CASSPGQSGANVLTF
D gene: TRBD1; V gene: TRBV5-4; clone size: -; J gene: TRBJ2-2; CDR3 DNA: TGTGCCAGCAGCTGGGGGACAGGGATTAACACCGGGGAGCTGTTTTTT; CDR3 protein: CASSWGTGINTGELFF
D gene: -; V gene: TRBV15; clone size: -; J gene: TRBJ2-5; CDR3 DNA: TGTGCCACCAGCAGAAATCGAGCGGAGACCCAGTACTTC; CDR3 protein: CATSRNRAETQYF
D gene: -; V gene: TRBV6-1; clone size: -; J gene: TRBJ1-1; CDR3 DNA: TGTGCCAGCAGTGCCCGACTGACTGTCCCGTACACTGAAGCTTTCTTT; CDR3 protein: CASSARLTVPYTEAFF
D gene: -; V gene: TRBV19; clone size: -; J gene: TRBJ1-4; CDR3 DNA: TGTGCCAGTAGTGTCCAGGGCGCAACTAATGAAAAACTGTTTTTT; CDR3 protein: CASSVQGATNEKLFF
D gene: TRBD1; V gene: TRBV7-9; clone size: -; J gene: TRBJ1-2; CDR3 DNA: TGTGCCAGCACCACACAGGGGAACTATGGCTACACCTTC; CDR3 protein: CASTTQGNYGYTF
D gene: TRBD1; V gene: TRBV18; clone size: -; J gene: TRBJ1-1; CDR3 DNA: TGTGCCAGCTCACCAGGGACAGGGGAGGGGGGCACTGAAGCTTTCTTT; CDR3 protein: CASSPGTGEGGTEAFF
D gene: TRBD1; V gene: TRBV6-6; clone size: -; J gene: TRBJ1-1; CDR3 DNA: TGTGCCAGCAGTCCCATCGGACAGGGTCCCAGCATGAACACTGAAGCTTTCTTT; CDR3 protein: CASSPIGQGPSMNTEAFF
D gene: TRBD1; V gene: TRBV10-3; clone size: -; J gene: TRBJ2-6; CDR3 DNA: TGTGCCATCAGTTCCGGGACAGGGGGCTCTGGGGCCAACGTCCTGACTTTC; CDR3 protein: CAISSGTGGSGANVLTF
D gene: -; V gene: TRBV14; clone size: -; J gene: TRBJ2-2; CDR3 DNA: TGTGCCAGCAGCCAAGATCGAGCTACCGGGGAGCTGTTTTTT; CDR3 protein: CASSQDRATGELFF
D gene: -; V gene: TRBV6-1; clone size: -; J gene: TRBJ1-2; CDR3 DNA: TGTGCCAGCAGTGAATTAGCCATTTTAAACTATGGCTACACCTTC; CDR3 protein: CASSELAILNYGYTF
D gene: -; V gene: TRBV30; clone size: -; J gene: TRBJ1-2; CDR3 DNA: TGTGCCTGGAGTGTAGGAGGTTATGGCTACACCTTC; CDR3 protein: CAWSVGGYGYTF
D gene: -; V gene: TRBV10-3; clone size: -; J gene: TRBJ1-1; CDR3 DNA: TGTGCCATCAGTGACCCCGACAAGAACACTGAAGCTTTCTTT; CDR3 protein: CAISDPDKNTEAFF
D gene: -; V gene: TRBV19; clone size: -; J gene: TRBJ1-6; CDR3 DNA: TGTGCCAGTAATTACAAAAATTCACCCCTCCACTTT; CDR3 protein: CASNYKNSPLHF
D gene: TRBD1; V gene: TRBV6-5; clone size: -; J gene: TRBJ2-7; CDR3 DNA: TGTGCCAGCAGTTCAGGAGGGACAGGGAAACGCTACGAGCAGTACTTC; CDR3 protein: CASSSGGTGKRYEQYF
D gene: -; V gene: TRBV9; clone size: -; J gene: TRBJ2-7; CDR3 DNA: TGTGCCAGCAGCGCCACCGGGACTTCCTACGAGCAGTACTTC; CDR3 protein: CASSATGTSYEQYF
D gene: -; V gene: TRBV12-3/TRBV12-4; clone size: once; J gene: TRBJ1-2; CDR3 DNA: TGTGCCAGCAGCCGGGGACTGGGGTATGGCTACACCTTC; CDR3 protein: CASSRGLGYGYTF
D gene: -; V gene: TRBV7-2; clone size: -; J gene: TRBJ2-1; CDR3 DNA: TGTGCCAGCAGCTTAGAGAGGCGTTCCTACAATGAGCAGTTCTTC; CDR3 protein: CASSLERRSYNEQFF
D gene: -; V gene: TRBV11-1; clone size: few; J gene: TRBJ1-2; CDR3 DNA: TGTGCCAGCAGCCCAGCGACCGATCTGAACTATGGCTACACCTTC; CDR3 protein: CASSPATDLNYGYTF
D gene: -; V gene: TRBV13; clone size: -; J gene: TRBJ1-5; CDR3 DNA: TGTGCCAGCAGCCGCGGACACTTAAGCAATCAGCCCCAGCATTTT; CDR3 protein: CASSRGHLSNQPQHF
D gene: -; V gene: TRBV7-9; clone size: -; J gene: TRBJ2-6; CDR3 DNA: TGTGCCAGCAGCGTTGACGGGACTTCTGGGGCCAACGTCCTGACTTTC; CDR3 protein: CASSVDGTSGANVLTF
D gene: -; V gene: TRBV11-1; clone size: -; J gene: TRBJ1-4; CDR3 DNA: TGTGCCAGCAGCTACGGGGGAACTAATGAAAAACTGTTTTTT; CDR3 protein: CASSYGGTNEKLFF
D gene: -; V gene: TRBV5-4; clone size: -; J gene: TRBJ1-2; CDR3 DNA: TGTGCCAGCAGCTTGTTCGGGGTAGGGTATGGCTACACCTTC; CDR3 protein: CASSLFGVGYGYTF
D gene: -; V gene: TRBV5-4; clone size: -; J gene: TRBJ1-2; CDR3 DNA: TGTGCCAGCAGCCGGGCCACAGGGCCCCCAGGCTATGGCTACACCTTC; CDR3 protein: CASSRATGPPGYGYTF
D gene: -; V gene: TRBV6-5; clone size: -; J gene: TRBJ1-2; CDR3 DNA: TGTGCCAGCAGGCCAGGGGTAGCTAACTATGGCTACACCTTC; CDR3 protein: CASRPGVANYGYTF